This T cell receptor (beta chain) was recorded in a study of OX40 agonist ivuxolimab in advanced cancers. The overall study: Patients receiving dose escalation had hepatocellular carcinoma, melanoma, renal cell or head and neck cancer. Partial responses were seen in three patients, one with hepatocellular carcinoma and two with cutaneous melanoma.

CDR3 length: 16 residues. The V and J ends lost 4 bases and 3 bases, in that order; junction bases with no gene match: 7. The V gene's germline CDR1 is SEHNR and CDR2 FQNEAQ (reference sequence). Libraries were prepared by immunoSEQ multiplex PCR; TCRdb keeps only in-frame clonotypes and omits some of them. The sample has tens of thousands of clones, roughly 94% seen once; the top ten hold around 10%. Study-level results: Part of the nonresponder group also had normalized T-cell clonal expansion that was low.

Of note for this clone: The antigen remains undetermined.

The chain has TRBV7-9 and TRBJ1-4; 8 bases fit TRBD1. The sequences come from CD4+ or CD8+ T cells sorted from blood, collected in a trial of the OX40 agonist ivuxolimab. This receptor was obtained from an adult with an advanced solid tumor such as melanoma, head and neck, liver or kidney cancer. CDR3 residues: CASSSDRGVANEKLFF. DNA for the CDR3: TGTGCCAGCAGCTCCGACAGGGGAGTGGCTAATGAAAAACTGTTTTTT.